In its sample, the clone carrying this TCR beta chain was seen many times. As yet, its antigen is unknown. The length of the CDR3 is 13 residues. Germline assignment: CDR1 SGHTA and CDR2 FQGNSA. V shed 1 base and J shed 4 bases, with 8 bases lying between them. This sample was taken from a study of identical twins. Study-wide results and caveats: Insertion counts were lower in abundant cord blood beta clonotypes, a trend that memory repertoires did not show. Conclusions rested on cross-sectional statistics rather than following the same donors. Researchers caution that invariant MAIT and iNKT cells could partly confound zero-insertion analyses.

The cDNA had a unique molecular identifier and a template-switch universal primer site. TCRdb fed the 5' RACE reads into MiXCR, producing one record per CDR3 protein. The repertoire holds around 220,000 distinct CDR3 sequences, with over 9.5% as singletons. The TCR originated in a man in his fifties or sixties in good health. The sample consisted of memory T cells sorted from blood. V is TRBV7-2 and J is TRBJ2-7; D is possibly TRBD2 (5 bases). CDR3 region: CASSLGTGYEQYF. The CDR3 nucleotides read TGTGCCAGCAGCTTAGGGACTGGGTACGAGCAGTACTTC.